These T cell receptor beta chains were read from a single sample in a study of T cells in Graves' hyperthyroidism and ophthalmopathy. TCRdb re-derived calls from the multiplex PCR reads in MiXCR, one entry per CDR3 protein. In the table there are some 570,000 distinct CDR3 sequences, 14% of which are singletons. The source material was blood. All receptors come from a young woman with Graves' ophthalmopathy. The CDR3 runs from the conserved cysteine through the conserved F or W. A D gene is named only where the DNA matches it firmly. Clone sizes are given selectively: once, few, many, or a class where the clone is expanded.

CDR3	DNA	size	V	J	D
CASSLVGDRVEGYTF	TGTGCCAGCAGCTTAGTTGGAGACAGGGTCGAAGGCTACACCTTC	many	TRBV7-3	TRBJ1-2	TRBD1
CAITSKANTEAFF	TGTGCCATCACATCGAAAGCTAACACTGAAGCTTTCTTT	-	TRBV10-3	TRBJ1-1	-
CSARDLTALYEQYF	TGCAGTGCTAGAGATCTCACAGCCTTATACGAGCAGTACTTC	many	TRBV20-1	TRBJ2-7	-
CASSQVGGMDTEAFF	TGCGCCAGCAGCCAAGTTGGGGGGATGGACACTGAAGCTTTCTTT	many	TRBV4-1	TRBJ1-1	-
CAWAGRPSSYEQYF	TGTGCCTGGGCGGGTAGGCCGTCCTCCTACGAGCAGTACTTC	-	TRBV30	TRBJ2-7	-
CASSYQGQPQHF	TGTGCCAGCAGTTACCAGGGTCAGCCCCAGCATTTT	-	TRBV12-3/TRBV12-4	TRBJ1-5	-
CASREDVVGRFSWNTGELFF	TGTGCCAGCAGAGAAGACGTCGTTGGACGGTTCTCTTGGAACACCGGGGAGCTGTTTTTT	-	TRBV11-3	TRBJ2-2	-
CASSPDHRGEEQYF	TGTGCCAGCAGCCCAGACCACAGGGGGGAAGAGCAGTACTTC	many	TRBV28	TRBJ2-7	TRBD1
CATSDFSYHTGTFNEQFF	TGTGCCACCAGTGATTTCTCATACCACACAGGGACGTTCAATGAGCAGTTCTTC	few	TRBV24-1	TRBJ2-1	-
CASSEPRVGNSPLHF	TGTGCCAGCAGTGAACCCCGGGTGGGTAATTCACCCCTCCACTTT	many	TRBV6-1	TRBJ1-6	-
CASSLTGKEQFF	TGTGCCAGCAGCTTAACGGGGAAGGAGCAGTTCTTC	many	TRBV11-2	TRBJ2-1	-
CASSPRGGGTEAFF	TGTGCCAGTAGTCCTCGGGGGGGAGGCACTGAAGCTTTCTTT	many	TRBV7-9	TRBJ1-1	-
CASSLQGTPFEQYF	TGTGCCAGCAGTTTACAGGGGACTCCTTTCGAGCAGTACTTC	-	TRBV6-5	TRBJ2-7	-
CASSSTGNYEQYF	TGTGCCAGCAGCTCGACAGGGAACTACGAGCAGTACTTC	many	TRBV28	TRBJ2-7	TRBD1
CATRTRDTQYF	TGTGCCACCCGTACTAGGGATACGCAGTATTTT	many	TRBV28	TRBJ2-3	-
CASSLLLHNRLGGNEQFF	TGCGCCAGCAGCCTTCTCCTCCACAACAGACTAGGAGGCAATGAGCAGTTCTTC	many	TRBV5-1	TRBJ2-1	-
CASSERGDRNYGYTF	TGTGCCAGCAGTGAAAGGGGGGATCGGAACTATGGCTACACCTTC	many	TRBV6-1	TRBJ1-2	-
CSARTDRALEQPQHF	TGCAGTGCTAGAACCGACAGGGCACTGGAACAGCCCCAGCATTTT	many	TRBV20-1	TRBJ1-5	TRBD1
CASSTGYGYTF	TGTGCCAGCAGTACGGGCTATGGCTACACCTTC	many	TRBV2	TRBJ1-2	-
CASSPQPGGNDEQYF	TGTGCCAGCAGCCCCCAGCCGGGAGGGAACGACGAGCAGTACTTC	many	TRBV13	TRBJ2-7	TRBD2
CASRTWGAEAFF	TGTGCCAGTAGAACTTGGGGGGCTGAAGCTTTCTTT	-	TRBV27	TRBJ1-1	-
CASSVERPNTYNSPLHF	TGTGCCAGCAGTGTAGAAAGGCCAAACACCTATAATTCACCCCTCCACTTT	many	TRBV27	TRBJ1-6	-
CASSGPPLYEQYF	TGTGCCAGCAGCGGGCCTCCTTTGTACGAGCAGTACTTC	-	TRBV9	TRBJ2-7	-
CASSPWVGTGEKLFF	TGTGCCAGTAGTCCCTGGGTGGGCACTGGTGAAAAACTGTTTTTT	few	TRBV19	TRBJ1-4	-
CASSRGLRTDTQYF	TGTGCCAGTTCCAGGGGGTTACGCACAGATACGCAGTATTTT	few	TRBV19	TRBJ2-3	TRBD1
CASSWEGLAKNIQYF	TGTGCCAGCAGTTGGGAGGGGCTAGCCAAAAACATTCAGTACTTC	many	TRBV2	TRBJ2-4	TRBD2
CASKRTTGRSSTDTQYF	TGTGCCAGCAAAAGGACCACGGGGAGATCTAGCACAGATACGCAGTATTTT	many	TRBV28	TRBJ2-3	-
CASVRDTGVWDTEAFF	TGTGCCAGCGTACGTGATACAGGGGTCTGGGATACTGAAGCTTTCTTT	many	TRBV27	TRBJ1-1	TRBD1
CSVLERTGSTQETQYF	TGCAGCGTCCTAGAACGGACAGGTTCTACACAAGAGACCCAGTACTTC	many	TRBV29-1	TRBJ2-5	TRBD1
CASTDGVRLKNYGYTF	TGTGCCAGCACCGACGGGGTGCGGCTGAAGAACTATGGCTACACCTTC	few	TRBV6-1	TRBJ1-2	-
CASSLWAASTGELFF	TGTGCCAGCAGTCTATGGGCAGCTAGCACCGGGGAGCTGTTTTTT	many	TRBV6-1	TRBJ2-2	-
CASSLDYHDTDTQYF	TGCGCCAGCAGCTTGGACTACCACGACACAGATACGCAGTATTTT	many	TRBV5-1	TRBJ2-3	-
CSASHLDGETQYF	TGCAGTGCTAGTCACCTAGACGGGGAGACCCAGTACTTC	few	TRBV20-1	TRBJ2-5	-
CAWSFGRSEPQHF	TGTGCCTGGAGTTTTGGCAGGTCAGAGCCCCAGCATTTT	many	TRBV30	TRBJ1-5	-
CASSLSPTGELFF	TGTGCCAGCAGTTTATCGCCCACCGGGGAGCTGTTTTTT	-	TRBV27	TRBJ2-2	-
CASGLSASADGYTF	TGTGCTAGTGGTTTGTCGGCCTCGGCGGATGGCTACACCTTC	many	TRBV12-5	TRBJ1-2	-
CSAKLGLAGHNEQFF	TGCAGTGCTAAGCTGGGACTAGCGGGACATAATGAGCAGTTCTTC	-	TRBV20-1	TRBJ2-1	TRBD2
CASSGISGLAKRQDTQYF	TGTGCCAGCAGTGGGATTTCAGGACTAGCGAAAAGACAAGATACGCAGTATTTT	-	TRBV6-1	TRBJ2-3	TRBD2